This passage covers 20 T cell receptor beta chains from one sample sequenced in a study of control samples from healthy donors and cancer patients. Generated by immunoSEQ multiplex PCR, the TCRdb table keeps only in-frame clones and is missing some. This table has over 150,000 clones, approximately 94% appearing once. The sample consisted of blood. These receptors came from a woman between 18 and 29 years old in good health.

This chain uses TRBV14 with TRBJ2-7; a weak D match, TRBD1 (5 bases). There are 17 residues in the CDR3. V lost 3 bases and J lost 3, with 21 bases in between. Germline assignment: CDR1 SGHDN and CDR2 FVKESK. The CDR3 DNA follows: TGTGCCAGCAGCCACGCACCCGGGCAGGGATCTATCTACGAGCAGTACTTC. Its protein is CASSHAPGQGSIYEQYF.

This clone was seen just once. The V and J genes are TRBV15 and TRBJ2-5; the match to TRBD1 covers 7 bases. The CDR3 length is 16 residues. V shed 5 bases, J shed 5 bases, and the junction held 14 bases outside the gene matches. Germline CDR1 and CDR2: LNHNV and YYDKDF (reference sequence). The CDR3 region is CATSGATGSTRETQYF. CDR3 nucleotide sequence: TGTGCCACCAGCGGAGCGACAGGGAGTACCCGGGAGACCCAGTACTTC. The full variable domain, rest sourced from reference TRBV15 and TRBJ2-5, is DAMVIQNPRYQVTQFGKPVTLSCSQTLNHNVMYWYQQKSSQAPKLLFHYYDKDFNNEADTPDNFQSRRPNTSFCFLDIRSPGLGDTAMYLCATSGATGSTRETQYFGPGTRLLVL.

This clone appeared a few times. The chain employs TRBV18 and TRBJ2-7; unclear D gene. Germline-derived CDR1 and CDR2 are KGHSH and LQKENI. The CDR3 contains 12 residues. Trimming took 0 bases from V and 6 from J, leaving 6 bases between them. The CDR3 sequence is CASSPPSSEQYF. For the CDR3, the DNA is TGTGCCAGCTCACCACCCAGTAGCGAGCAGTACTTC. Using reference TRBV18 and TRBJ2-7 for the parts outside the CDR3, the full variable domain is NAGVMQNPRHLVRRRGQEARLRCSPMKGHSHVYWYRQLPEEGLKFMVYLQKENIIDESGMPKERFSAEFPKEGPSILRIQQVVRGDSAAYFCASSPPSSEQYFGPGTRLTVT.

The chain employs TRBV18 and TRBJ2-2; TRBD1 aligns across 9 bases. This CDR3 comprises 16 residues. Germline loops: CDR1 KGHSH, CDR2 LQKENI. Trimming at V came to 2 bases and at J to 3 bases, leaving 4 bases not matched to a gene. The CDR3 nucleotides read TGTGCCAGCTCACCAACCGGGACAGGGTACACCGGGGAGCTGTTTTTT. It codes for CASSPTGTGYTGELFF.

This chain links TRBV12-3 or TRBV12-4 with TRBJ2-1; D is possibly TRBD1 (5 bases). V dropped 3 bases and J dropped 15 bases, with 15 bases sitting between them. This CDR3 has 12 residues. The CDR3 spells CASSLETDATFF. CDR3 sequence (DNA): TGTGCCAGCAGTTTGGAGACAGATGCCACGTTCTTC.

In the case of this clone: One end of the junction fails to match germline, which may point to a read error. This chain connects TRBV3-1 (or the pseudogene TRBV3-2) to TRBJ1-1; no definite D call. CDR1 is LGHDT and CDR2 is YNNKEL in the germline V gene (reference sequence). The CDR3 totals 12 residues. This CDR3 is CAGSQDLREAFF. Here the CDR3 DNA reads TGTGCCGGCAGCCAAGATTTGCGTGAAGCTTTCTTT.

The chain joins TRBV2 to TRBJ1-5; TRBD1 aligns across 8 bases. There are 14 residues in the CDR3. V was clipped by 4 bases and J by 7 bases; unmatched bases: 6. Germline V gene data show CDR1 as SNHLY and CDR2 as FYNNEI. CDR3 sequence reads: CASSGDRGSQPQHF. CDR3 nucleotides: TGTGCCAGCAGTGGAGACAGGGGTTCCCAGCCCCAGCATTTT. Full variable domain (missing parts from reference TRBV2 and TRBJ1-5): EPEVTQTPSHQVTQMGQEVILRCVPISNHLYFYWYRQILGQKVEFLVSFYNNEISEKSEIFDDQFSVERPDGSNFTLKIRSTKLEDSAMYFCASSGDRGSQPQHFGDGTRLSIL.

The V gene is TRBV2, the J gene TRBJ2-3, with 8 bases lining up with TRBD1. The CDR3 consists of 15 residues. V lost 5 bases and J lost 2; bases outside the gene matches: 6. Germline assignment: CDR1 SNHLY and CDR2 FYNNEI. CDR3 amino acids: CASSSRQGNTDTQYF. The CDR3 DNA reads TGTGCCAGCAGTTCCCGACAGGGGAACACAGATACGCAGTATTTT.

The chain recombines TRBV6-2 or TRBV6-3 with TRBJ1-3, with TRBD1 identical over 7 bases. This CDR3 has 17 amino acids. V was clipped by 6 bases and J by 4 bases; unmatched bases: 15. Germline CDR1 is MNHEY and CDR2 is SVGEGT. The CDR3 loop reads CASSSFPGGTSGNTIYF. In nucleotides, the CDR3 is TGTGCCAGCAGCTCCTTTCCAGGGGGTACCTCCGGAAACACCATATATTTT.

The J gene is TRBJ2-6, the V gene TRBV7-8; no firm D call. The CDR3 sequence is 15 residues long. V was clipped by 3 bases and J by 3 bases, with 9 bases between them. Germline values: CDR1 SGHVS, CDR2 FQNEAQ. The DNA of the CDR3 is TGTGCCAGCAGCTTTTTAACAGTTGGGGCCAACGTCCTGACTTTC. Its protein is CASSFLTVGANVLTF.

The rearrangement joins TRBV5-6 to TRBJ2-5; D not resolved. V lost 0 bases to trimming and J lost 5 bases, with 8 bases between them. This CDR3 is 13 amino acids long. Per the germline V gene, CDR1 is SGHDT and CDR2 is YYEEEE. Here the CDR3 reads CASSLALQETQYF. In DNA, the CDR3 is TGTGCCAGCAGCTTGGCCCTTCAGGAGACCCAGTACTTC.

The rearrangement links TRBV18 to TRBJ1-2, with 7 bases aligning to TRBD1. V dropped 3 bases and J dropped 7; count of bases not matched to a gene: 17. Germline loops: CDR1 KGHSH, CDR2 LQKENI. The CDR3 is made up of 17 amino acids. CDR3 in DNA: TGTGCCAGCTCACCCATATCCTCAGACAGGGTAGGGATTGGCTACACCTTC. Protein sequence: CASSPISSDRVGIGYTF. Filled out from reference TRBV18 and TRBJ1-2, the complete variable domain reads NAGVMQNPRHLVRRRGQEARLRCSPMKGHSHVYWYRQLPEEGLKFMVYLQKENIIDESGMPKERFSAEFPKEGPSILRIQQVVRGDSAAYFCASSPISSDRVGIGYTFGSGTRLTVV.

The CDR3 sequence: CASSPAGGGYTF. The CDR3 DNA reads TGTGCCAGCAGCCCCGCAGGGGGTGGCTACACCTTC. V gene TRBV11-2 combines with J gene TRBJ1-2; 7 bases line up with TRBD1. The germline V gene encodes CDR1 SGHAT and CDR2 FQNNGV. The ends lost 5 bases at V and 7 bases at J; junction bases unmatched: 4. The CDR3 covers 12 residues.

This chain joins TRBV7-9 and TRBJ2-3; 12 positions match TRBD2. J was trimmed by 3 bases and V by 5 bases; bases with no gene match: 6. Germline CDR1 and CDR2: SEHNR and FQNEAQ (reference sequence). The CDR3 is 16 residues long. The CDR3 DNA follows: TGTGCCAGCAGCCAACCGACTAGCGGGAGTACAGATACGCAGTATTTT. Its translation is CASSQPTSGSTDTQYF.

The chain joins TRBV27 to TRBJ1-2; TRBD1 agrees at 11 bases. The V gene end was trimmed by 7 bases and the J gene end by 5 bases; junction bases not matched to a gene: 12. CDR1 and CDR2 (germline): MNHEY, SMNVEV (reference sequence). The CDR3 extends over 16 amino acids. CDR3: CASMRTGGSVSYGYTF. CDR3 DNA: TGTGCCAGCATGAGGACAGGGGGCAGTGTCAGTTATGGCTACACCTTC.

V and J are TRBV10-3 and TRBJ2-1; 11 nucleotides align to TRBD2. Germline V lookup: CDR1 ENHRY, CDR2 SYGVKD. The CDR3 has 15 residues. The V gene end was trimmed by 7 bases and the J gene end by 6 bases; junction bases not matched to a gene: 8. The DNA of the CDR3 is TGTGCCATCACTGCACTAGCGGGAGAGGGCAATGAGCAGTTCTTC. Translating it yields CAITALAGEGNEQFF.

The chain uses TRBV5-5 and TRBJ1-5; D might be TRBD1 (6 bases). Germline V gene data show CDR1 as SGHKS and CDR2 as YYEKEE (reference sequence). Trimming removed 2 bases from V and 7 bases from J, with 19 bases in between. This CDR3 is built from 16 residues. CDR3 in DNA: TGTGCCAGCAGCTTTGGTCCGCGACAGGCCGACCAGCCCCAGCATTTT. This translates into CASSFGPRQADQPQHF.

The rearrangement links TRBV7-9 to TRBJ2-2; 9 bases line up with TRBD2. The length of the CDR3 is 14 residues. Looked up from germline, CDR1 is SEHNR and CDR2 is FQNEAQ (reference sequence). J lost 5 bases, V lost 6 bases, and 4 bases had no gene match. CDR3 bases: TGTGCCAGCAGTAGCGGGAGCCGGACCGGGGAGCTGTTTTTT. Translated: CASSSGSRTGELFF. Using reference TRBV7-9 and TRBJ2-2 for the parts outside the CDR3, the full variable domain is DTGVSQNPRHKITKRGQNVTFRCDPISEHNRLYWYRQTLGQGPEFLTYFQNEAQLEKSRLLSDRFSAERPKGSFSTLEIQRTEQGDSAMYLCASSSGSRTGELFFGEGSRLTVL.

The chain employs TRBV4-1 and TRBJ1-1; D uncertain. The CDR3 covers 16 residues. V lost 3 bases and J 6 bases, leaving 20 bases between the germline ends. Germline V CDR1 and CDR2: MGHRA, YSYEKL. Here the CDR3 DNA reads TGCGCCAGCAGCCATCCAAAAGAAGGGCTGTTCGCTGAAGCTTTCTTT. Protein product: CASSHPKEGLFAEAFF.

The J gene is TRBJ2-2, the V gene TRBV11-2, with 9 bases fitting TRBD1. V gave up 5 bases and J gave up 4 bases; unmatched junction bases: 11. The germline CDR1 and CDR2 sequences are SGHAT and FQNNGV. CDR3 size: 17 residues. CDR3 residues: CASSPEPGQGGTGELFF. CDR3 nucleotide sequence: TGTGCCAGCAGCCCAGAGCCGGGACAGGGAGGCACCGGGGAGCTGTTTTTT.